This entry is about one TCR beta chain. V gave up 3 bases and J gave up 2 bases, with 8 bases separating them. This CDR3 has 14 amino acids. The germline V gene encodes CDR1 KGHSH and CDR2 LQKENI. TCRdb's table, derived via immunoSEQ multiplex PCR, lists solely in-frame clones and lacks some. The table has fewer than 40,000 clones, around 87% seen once. This entry belongs to a study of blood T cell repertoires in COVID-19. Study overall: Samples of COVID-19 (acute and convalescent) were obtained from the United States, Italy and Spain. The cDNA or gDNA used as material had been derived from T cells, B-cell-depleted T cells, or PBMCs.

Sequenced sample: peripheral blood. The chain joins TRBV18 to TRBJ1-3; D may be TRBD1 (6 bases). This TCR was recovered from a man between 60 and 70 years old with active COVID-19. Written as DNA, the CDR3 is TGTGCCAGCTCACCCCCAGGGGCTGGAAACACCATATATTTT. Translating gives CASSPPGAGNTIYF.